Presented here are 15 T cell receptor beta chains from one specimen sequenced in a study of T cell changes during pregnancy in multiple sclerosis. Assay: immunoSEQ multiplex PCR; the TCRdb copy retains only in-frame clones and omits some. Counted here are roughly 120,000 clones, 85% to 95% occurring once; the ten biggest clones make up roughly 6.2%. Sequences were derived from peripheral blood, sampled before pregnancy. Receptors originate from a female donor with multiple sclerosis, enrolled in a pregnancy study.

This chain joins TRBV5-1 and TRBJ2-7, with 10 bases identical to TRBD2. V dropped 4 bases and J dropped 0; count of bases not matched to a gene: 13. The CDR3 consists of 18 residues. Germline V CDR1 and CDR2: SGHRS, YFSETQ. The chain's CDR3 is CASSIGLAAPFSSYEQYF. The CDR3 DNA follows: TGCGCCAGCAGCATTGGACTAGCGGCACCATTCTCCTCCTACGAGCAGTACTTC.

The rearrangement joins TRBV30 to TRBJ2-1, with 8 positions matching TRBD1. Germline CDR1 GTSNPN, CDR2 SVGIG (reference sequence). The CDR3 totals 13 residues. V shed 5 bases and J 8 bases; nucleotides not matched to a gene: 8. CDR3 nucleotide sequence: TGTGCCTGGGGGACAGGAGGGGATCATGAGCAGTTCTTC. It codes for CAWGTGGDHEQFF. Supplemented by reference TRBV30 and TRBJ2-1, the full variable domain reads SQTIHQWPATLVQPVGSPLSLECTVEGTSNPNLYWYRQAAGRGLQLLFYSVGIGQISSEVPQNLSASRPQDRQFILSSKKLLLSDSGFYLCAWGTGGDHEQFFGPGTRLTVL.

Only a few counts were recorded for this clone. The rearrangement uses TRBV28 and TRBJ1-1; no clear D. Deletions cut 8 bases from V and 5 bases from J, with 15 bases between. The germline gives CDR1 MDHEN, CDR2 SYDVKM. This CDR3 is built from 13 residues. The CDR3 loop is CASVLPLGTEAFF. For the CDR3, the DNA is TGTGCCAGCGTCCTCCCCCTCGGGACTGAAGCTTTCTTT.

This rearrangement joins TRBV5-4 to TRBJ2-2, with D unresolved. Germline-derived CDR1 and CDR2 are SGHNT and YYREEE (reference sequence). This CDR3 comprises 14 residues. V lost 4 bases to trimming and J lost 5 bases, with 12 bases between them. CDR3 sequence: CASSPQLQTGELFF. As DNA, the CDR3 is TGTGCCAGCAGCCCCCAACTGCAAACCGGGGAGCTGTTTTTT. Looking up the rest from reference TRBV5-4 and TRBJ2-2 gives the full variable domain: ETGVTQSPTHLIKTRGQQVTLRCSSQSGHNTVSWYQQALGQGPQFIFQYYREEENGRGNFPPRFSGLQFPNYSSELNVNALELDDSALYLCASSPQLQTGELFFGEGSRLTVL.

The chain links TRBV5-6 to TRBJ1-1, with D possibly being TRBD1 (6 bases). Germline V gives CDR1 SGHDT, CDR2 YYEEEE. The V end lost 5 bases, the J end lost 1 base, and 15 bases lay between the germline ends. The CDR3 is 15 amino acids. This CDR3 is CASSPVGAGNTEAFF. The CDR3 coding sequence is TGTGCCAGCAGTCCGGTGGGGGCGGGGAACACTGAAGCTTTCTTT.

The V gene is TRBV18, the J gene TRBJ1-2, with 7 bases aligning to TRBD1. In germline, CDR1 is KGHSH, CDR2 LQKENI. V shed 3 bases, J shed 7 bases, and the junction held 11 bases outside the gene matches. This CDR3 has 15 residues. The DNA for the CDR3 is TGTGCCAGCTCACCCGGGGGCCAGGGGGAAAGTGGCTACACCTTC. Translated, it gives CASSPGGQGESGYTF.

This clone was counted a single time. The V gene is TRBV5-1, the J gene TRBJ2-7; D not certain. Trimming removed 5 bases from V and 3 bases from J, with 6 bases in between. The CDR3 length is 11 residues. Germline assignment: CDR1 SGHRS and CDR2 YFSETQ. Written as DNA, the CDR3 is TGCGCCAGCAGTAGCAACTACGAGCAGTACTTC. This gives the protein CASSSNYEQYF.

The chain uses TRBV6-1 and TRBJ1-5; tentatively, D is TRBD1 (5 bases). CDR1 MNHNS and CDR2 SASEGT come from the germline V gene. With 0 bases removed from V and 9 bases from J, the gap between germline ends came to 12 bases. This CDR3 is built from 14 residues. Written as DNA, the CDR3 is TGTGCCAGCAGTGAAGCTGTCCTCCAGGGGCCCCAGCATTTT. As protein: CASSEAVLQGPQHF.

The table lists this clone with a few counts. The chain combines TRBV2 with TRBJ1-5; no reliable D call. The ends were cut back, 6 bases at V and 4 bases at J, with 10 bases in the middle. CDR3 size: 13 residues. Germline loops: CDR1 SNHLY, CDR2 FYNNEI. The CDR3 here is CASRIGGNQPQHF. CDR3 nucleotides: TGTGCCAGCAGGATCGGCGGAAATCAGCCCCAGCATTTT.

The chain joins TRBV6-1 to TRBJ2-7, with 11 bases fitting TRBD2. CDR1 is MNHNS and CDR2 is SASEGT in the germline V gene. The CDR3 runs 15 residues. V was pared by 5 bases and J by 7 bases, with 10 bases of the junction left unmatched. CDR3 sequence: CASSTPGTSGGEQYF. The CDR3 bases are TGTGCCAGCAGTACCCCCGGGACTAGCGGCGGGGAGCAGTACTTC.

This rearrangement joins TRBV6-6 to TRBJ2-2; possible D gene TRBD2, 5 bases. The CDR3 is 12 residues long. The V and J ends lost 5 bases and 7 bases respectively, with 8 bases between them. Germline-derived CDR1 and CDR2 are MNHNY and SVGAGI (reference sequence). Here the CDR3 reads CASSLAGGELFF. Here the CDR3 DNA reads TGTGCCAGCAGTCTAGCTGGCGGGGAGCTGTTTTTT.

The chain joins TRBV9 to TRBJ1-1; maybe TRBD1 (5 bases). The germline V and J ends were trimmed by 3 bases and 0 bases, with 15 bases remaining between them. Germline lookup yields CDR1 SGDLS and CDR2 YYNGEE. The CDR3 is 16 amino acids. The CDR3 DNA sequence: TGTGCCAGCAGCGGAAGCAGGGCTGGGGTGAACACTGAAGCTTTCTTT. This encodes CASSGSRAGVNTEAFF.

The rearrangement links TRBV6-5 to TRBJ2-1; TRBD2 matches at 7 bases. There are 15 residues in the CDR3. Trimming cost V 2 bases and J 8 bases; bases outside gene matches: 9. Germline CDR1 MNHEY, CDR2 SVGAGI. CDR3 amino acids: CASSYGREWGDEQFF. CDR3 coding DNA: TGTGCCAGCAGTTACGGGAGGGAATGGGGCGATGAGCAGTTCTTC.

The V gene is TRBV6-1, the J gene TRBJ1-3, with D possibly TRBD1 on 5 matching bases. CDR1 is MNHNS and CDR2 is SASEGT in the germline V gene. The CDR3 sequence is 16 residues long. V dropped 4 bases and J dropped 0 bases, with 13 bases sitting between them. The CDR3 is CASSVATGVSGNTIYF. The CDR3 region has the DNA TGTGCCAGCAGTGTGGCGACGGGGGTCTCTGGAAACACCATATATTTT.

The genes are TRBV6-5 and TRBJ1-1; D is possibly TRBD1 (6 bases). There are 14 residues in the CDR3. V was pared by 4 bases and J by 7 bases, with 16 bases between. CDR1 is MNHEY and CDR2 is SVGAGI in the germline V gene. The chain's CDR3 is CASSSQTGIGEAFF. DNA for the CDR3: TGTGCCAGCAGTTCCCAAACAGGGATCGGTGAAGCTTTCTTT.